This is a list of T cell receptor beta chains from one sample in a study of T cell responses to AZD1222 COVID-19 vaccine. Assay used: immunoSEQ multiplex PCR; TCRdb lists only in-frame clones, some missing. The data include 150,000 or so clones; the top ten clones carry around 2.4%. The sample was peripheral blood. These receptors came from an adult in good health. Each CDR3 is given with its conserved first and last residue. The D gene is left open where the match is weak.

V gene	D gene	J gene	CDR3 protein	CDR3 DNA
TRBV3-1/TRBV3-2	TRBD1	TRBJ2-3	CASSQGTGHTDTQYF	TGTGCCAGCAGCCAGGGGACAGGGCACACAGATACGCAGTATTTT
TRBV28	.	TRBJ1-5	CASTEGGVFQPQHF	TGTGCCAGCACCGAAGGCGGGGTATTCCAGCCCCAGCATTTT
TRBV7-9	.	TRBJ1-1	CATKEGPITEAFF	TGTGCCACGAAGGAAGGGCCTATCACTGAAGCTTTCTTT
TRBV25-1	.	TRBJ1-2	CASSDPGQFYGYTF	TGTGCCAGCAGTGATCCGGGACAATTCTATGGCTACACCTTC
TRBV18	.	TRBJ1-6	CASSPGAATPLHF	TGTGCCAGCTCACCAGGGGCGGCTACACCCCTCCACTTT
TRBV7-6	.	TRBJ1-5	CASSASTGGPSNQPQHF	TGTGCCAGCAGCGCCTCCACTGGGGGGCCTTCAAATCAGCCCCAGCATTTT
TRBV19	TRBD2	TRBJ2-3	CASSIELAGGLLSDTQYF	TGTGCCAGTAGTATAGAACTAGCGGGGGGGCTATTGTCAGATACGCAGTATTTT
TRBV14	.	TRBJ1-5	CASSQAGGQPQHF	TGTGCCAGCAGCCAAGCGGGGGGGCAGCCCCAGCATTTT
TRBV5-1	.	TRBJ1-4	CASRWGTNEKLFF	TGCGCCAGCAGGTGGGGAACTAATGAAAAACTGTTTTTT
TRBV5-6	.	TRBJ2-3	CASSLGFDLSTDTQYF	TGTGCCAGCAGCTTGGGTTTTGACCTTAGCACAGATACGCAGTATTTT
TRBV29-1	.	TRBJ1-1	CSVAQGLNTEAFF	TGCAGCGTTGCCCAGGGCCTGAACACTGAAGCTTTCTTT
TRBV6-5	.	TRBJ1-4	CASTRGDRRNEKLFF	TGTGCCAGCACCCGAGGGGATAGGAGAAATGAAAAACTGTTTTTT
TRBV2	TRBD1	TRBJ1-6	CASSEEPGQISPLHF	TGTGCCAGCAGTGAAGAACCGGGACAGATTTCACCCCTCCACTTT
TRBV19	.	TRBJ1-1	CASSTPGTYLNTEAFF	TGTGCCAGTAGTACGCCCGGGACCTACCTTAACACTGAAGCTTTCTTT
TRBV5-6	TRBD1	TRBJ1-4	CASSEDRGGTNEKLFF	TGTGCCAGCAGCGAAGACAGGGGAGGCACTAATGAAAAACTGTTTTTT
TRBV6-2/TRBV6-3	TRBD1	TRBJ2-7	CASSYSGTGSYEQYF	TGTGCCAGCAGTTACTCCGGGACAGGCTCCTACGAGCAGTACTTC
TRBV5-6	TRBD2	TRBJ2-7	CASSPGGASYEQYF	TGTGCCAGCAGCCCGGGAGGGGCCTCCTACGAGCAGTACTTC
TRBV6-1	.	TRBJ1-5	CASSDNRANQPQHF	TGTGCCAGCAGTGATAACAGGGCCAATCAGCCCCAGCATTTT
TRBV12-3/TRBV12-4	.	TRBJ1-2	CASRSDRTQTF	TGTGCCAGCAGATCAGACAGGACTCAGACCTTC
TRBV9	TRBD1	TRBJ1-1	CASSVQGDTEAFF	TGTGCCAGCAGCGTACAGGGGGACACTGAAGCTTTCTTT
TRBV28	.	TRBJ1-5	CASNYPGGGQPQHF	TGTGCCAGCAATTATCCGGGTGGAGGTCAGCCCCAGCATTTT
TRBV7-2	TRBD2	TRBJ2-5	CASSLGGTSGEETQYF	TGTGCCAGCAGCTTAGGGGGGACTAGCGGGGAAGAGACCCAGTACTTC
TRBV27	.	TRBJ1-1	CASSLSGLNTEAFF	TGTGCCAGCAGTTTATCAGGACTAAACACTGAAGCTTTCTTT
TRBV6-5	.	TRBJ1-6	CASRPGLTNSPLHF	TGTGCCAGCAGGCCGGGACTCACTAATTCACCCCTCCACTTT
TRBV10-3	TRBD1	TRBJ1-4	CAISSGGQVQKLFF	TGTGCCATCAGCAGTGGTGGACAGGTCCAAAAACTGTTTTTT
TRBV12-3/TRBV12-4	.	TRBJ2-2	CASGNTGELFF	TGTGCCAGCGGGAACACCGGGGAGCTGTTTTTT
TRBV14	.	TRBJ2-6	CASSQENRPSGANVLTF	TGTGCCAGCAGCCAAGAGAACAGACCCTCTGGGGCCAACGTCCTGACTTTC
TRBV5-6	.	TRBJ2-7	CASSLYPGTAFIEQYF	TGTGCCAGCAGCTTGTATCCTGGGACTGCCTTCATCGAGCAGTACTTC
TRBV12-3/TRBV12-4	.	TRBJ2-5	CASSGQGRETQYF	TGTGCCAGCTCCGGCCAGGGGCGAGAGACCCAGTACTTC
TRBV6-2/TRBV6-3	.	TRBJ1-4	CASSSLGQTTNEKLFF	TGTGCCAGCAGTTCTCTTGGACAGACAACTAATGAAAAACTGTTTTTT
TRBV7-9	.	TRBJ1-5	CASSSGQFSNQPQHF	TGTGCCAGCAGCTCCGGACAGTTTAGCAATCAGCCCCAGCATTTT
TRBV5-6	.	TRBJ2-7	CASSPRGRETYEQYF	TGTGCCAGCAGCCCAAGAGGACGGGAGACCTACGAGCAGTACTTC
TRBV5-1	.	TRBJ2-2	CASSLEAAQNTGELFF	TGCGCCAGCAGCTTGGAGGCAGCCCAGAACACCGGGGAGCTGTTTTTT
TRBV28	TRBD1	TRBJ2-7	CASRTTGVTYEQYF	TGTGCCAGCAGAACAACAGGGGTAACCTACGAGCAGTACTTC
TRBV5-6	.	TRBJ2-1	CASSSRAQSREQFF	TGTGCCAGCAGCTCCCGGGCCCAAAGCAGGGAGCAGTTCTTC